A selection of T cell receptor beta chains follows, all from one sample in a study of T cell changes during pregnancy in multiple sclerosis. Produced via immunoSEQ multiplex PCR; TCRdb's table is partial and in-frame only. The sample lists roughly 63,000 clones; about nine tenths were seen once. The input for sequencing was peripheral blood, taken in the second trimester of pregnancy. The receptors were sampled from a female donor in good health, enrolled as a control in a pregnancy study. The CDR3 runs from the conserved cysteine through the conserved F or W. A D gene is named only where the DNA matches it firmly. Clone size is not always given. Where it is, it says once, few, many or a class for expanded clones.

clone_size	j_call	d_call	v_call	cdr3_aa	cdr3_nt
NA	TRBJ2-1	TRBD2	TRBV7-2	CASRRYLAAYYNEQFF	TGTGCCAGCAGGAGATATCTAGCGGCCTACTACAATGAGCAGTTCTTC
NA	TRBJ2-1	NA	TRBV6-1	CASSSAGVEQFF	TGTGCCAGCAGTTCGGCCGGGGTTGAGCAGTTCTTC
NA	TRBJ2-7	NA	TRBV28	CASSPETARSSYEQYF	TGTGCCAGCAGTCCCGAGACCGCTAGGAGCTCCTACGAGCAGTACTTC
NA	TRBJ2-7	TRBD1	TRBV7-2	CASSGDRGLREQYF	TGTGCCAGCAGCGGGGACAGGGGGCTTCGGGAGCAGTACTTC
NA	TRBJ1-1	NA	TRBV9	CASSVQPGMNTEAFF	TGTGCCAGCAGCGTACAACCGGGAATGAACACTGAAGCTTTCTTT
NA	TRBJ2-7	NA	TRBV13	CASSFGSSHEQYF	TGTGCCAGCAGCTTCGGGAGTAGCCACGAGCAGTACTTC
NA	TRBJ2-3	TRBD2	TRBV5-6	CASSFGSGGAENTQYF	TGTGCCAGCAGCTTCGGTAGCGGGGGGGCGGAAAATACGCAGTATTTT
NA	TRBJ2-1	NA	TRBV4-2	CASSQESGNNEQFF	TGTGCCAGCAGCCAAGAAAGCGGCAACAATGAGCAGTTCTTC
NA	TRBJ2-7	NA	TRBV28	CASSEYYEQYF	TGTGCCAGCAGTGAGTACTACGAGCAGTACTTC
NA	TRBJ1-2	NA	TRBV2	CASKQQAGNGYTF	TGTGCCAGCAAGCAACAGGCCGGCAATGGCTACACCTTC
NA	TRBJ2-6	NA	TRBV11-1	CASSFDRTSGANVLTF	TGTGCCAGCAGCTTCGACAGGACCTCTGGGGCCAACGTCCTGACTTTC
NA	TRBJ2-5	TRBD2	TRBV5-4	CASSSLAGGRETQYF	TGTGCCAGCAGCTCGTTAGCGGGGGGGCGGGAGACCCAGTACTTC
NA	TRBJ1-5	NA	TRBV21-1	CASSLGTVHFRPQHF	TGTGCCAGCAGCCTCGGGACAGTGCATTTTCGGCCCCAGCATTTT
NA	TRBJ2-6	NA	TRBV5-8	CASSLYSTRYSGANVLTF	TGTGCCAGCAGCTTGTACAGTACTCGATATTCTGGGGCCAACGTCCTGACTTTC
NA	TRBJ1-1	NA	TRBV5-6	CASSRRGRRVPEAFF	TGTGCCAGCAGCCGGCGGGGGCGCAGGGTGCCTGAAGCTTTCTTT
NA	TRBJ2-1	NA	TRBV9	CASSVGGGGEQFF	TGTGCCAGCAGCGTAGGGGGAGGCGGGGAGCAGTTCTTC
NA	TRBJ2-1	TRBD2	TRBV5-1	CASSTSFSGNNEQFF	TGCGCCAGCAGCACCTCCTTTAGCGGGAACAATGAGCAGTTCTTC
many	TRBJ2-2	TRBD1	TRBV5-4	CASSSPTDREFGELFF	TGTGCCAGCAGCTCCCCCACGGACAGGGAGTTTGGTGAGCTGTTTTTT
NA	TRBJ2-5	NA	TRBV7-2	CASSRLQETQYF	TGTGCCAGCAGCCGGTTACAAGAGACCCAGTACTTC
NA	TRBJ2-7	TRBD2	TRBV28	CASSLGLANEQYF	TGTGCCAGCAGTTTAGGACTAGCGAACGAGCAGTACTTC
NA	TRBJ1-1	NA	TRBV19	CASSIGLDGAFF	TGTGCCAGTAGTATAGGCCTAGATGGAGCTTTCTTT
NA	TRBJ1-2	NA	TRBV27	CASSLTRDNYGYTF	TGTGCCAGCAGTTTAACCAGGGATAACTATGGCTACACCTTC
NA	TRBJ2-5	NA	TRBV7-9	CASSPQHLQETQYF	TGTGCCAGCAGTCCGCAACACCTCCAAGAGACCCAGTACTTC
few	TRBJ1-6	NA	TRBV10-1	CASSEASRSPLHF	TGCGCCAGCAGTGAAGCCTCGAGATCACCCCTCCACTTT
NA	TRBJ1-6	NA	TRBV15	CATSRDLWGEGGSSPLHF	TGTGCCACCAGCAGAGATCTCTGGGGCGAGGGAGGTTCTTCACCCCTCCACTTT
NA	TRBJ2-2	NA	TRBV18	CASSERFPGELFF	TGTGCCAGCTCAGAGAGATTTCCCGGGGAGCTGTTTTTT
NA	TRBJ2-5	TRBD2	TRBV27	CASSFLGTSGSRETQYF	TGTGCCAGCAGTTTCCTCGGGACTAGCGGGAGCCGAGAGACCCAGTACTTC
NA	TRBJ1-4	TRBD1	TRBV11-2	CASSLRTGATNEKLFF	TGTGCCAGCAGCTTGCGGACAGGGGCTACTAATGAAAAACTGTTTTTT
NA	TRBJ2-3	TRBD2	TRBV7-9	CASSLRLAGVGDTQYF	TGTGCCAGCAGCCTCCGTCTAGCGGGAGTCGGCGATACGCAGTATTTT
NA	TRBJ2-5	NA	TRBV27	CASSFGGETQYF	TGTGCCAGCAGTTTTGGGGGGGAGACCCAGTACTTC
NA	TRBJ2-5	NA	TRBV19	CASSEGTETQYF	TGTGCCAGTTCCGAGGGCACGGAGACCCAGTACTTC
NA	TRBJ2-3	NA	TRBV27	CASSLSPPPRKGPTDTQYF	TGTGCCAGCAGTTTATCTCCGCCCCCTAGAAAGGGGCCCACAGATACGCAGTATTTT
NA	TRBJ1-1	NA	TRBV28	CASSFGTSFEAFF	TGTGCCAGCAGTTTTGGGACTTCTTTCGAAGCTTTCTTT
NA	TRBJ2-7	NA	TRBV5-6	CASSLDRRISYEQYF	TGTGCCAGCAGCTTGGACAGGCGAATATCCTACGAGCAGTACTTC
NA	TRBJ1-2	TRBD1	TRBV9	CASSVFDRVGRGGYTF	TGTGCCAGCAGCGTATTTGACAGGGTGGGACGTGGTGGCTACACCTTC
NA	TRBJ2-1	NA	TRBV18	CASSPLVGDSYNEQFF	TGTGCCAGCTCACCCCTCGTCGGGGACTCCTACAATGAGCAGTTCTTC
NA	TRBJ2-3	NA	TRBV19	CASSLADTQYF	TGTGCCAGTAGTCTTGCAGATACGCAGTATTTT
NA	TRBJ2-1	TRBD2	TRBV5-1	CASSRIAGGQINEQFF	TGCGCCAGCAGCAGAATAGCGGGAGGGCAGATCAATGAGCAGTTCTTC
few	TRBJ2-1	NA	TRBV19	CATRTGYNEQFF	TGTGCCACTAGGACGGGATACAATGAGCAGTTCTTC
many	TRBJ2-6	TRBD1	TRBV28	CASSSGTGDGANVLTF	TGTGCCAGCAGCTCCGGGACAGGAGACGGGGCCAACGTCCTGACTTTC
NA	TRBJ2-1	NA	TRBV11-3	CASSLSRESYNEQFF	TGTGCCAGCAGCTTGTCCAGGGAATCCTACAATGAGCAGTTCTTC
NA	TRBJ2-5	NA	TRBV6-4	CASSDAGSVTQYF	TGTGCCAGCAGTGACGCAGGGTCGGTGACCCAGTACTTC
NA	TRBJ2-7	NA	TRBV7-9	CASSLQESSYEQYF	TGTGCCAGCAGCCTACAGGAAAGCTCCTACGAGCAGTACTTC
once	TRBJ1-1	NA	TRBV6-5	CASSYVGGNTEAFF	TGTGCCAGCAGTTATGTGGGGGGGAACACTGAAGCTTTCTTT
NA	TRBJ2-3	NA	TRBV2	CASAGPTDTQYF	TGTGCCAGCGCGGGACCGACAGATACGCAGTATTTT
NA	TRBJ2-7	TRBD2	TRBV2	CASSPGGLAGKIYEQYF	TGTGCCAGCAGCCCAGGGGGACTAGCGGGAAAAATTTACGAGCAGTACTTC